Below, 32 T cell receptor beta chains from the same sample are listed, as sequenced in a study of blood T cell repertoires in COVID-19. Generated by immunoSEQ multiplex PCR, the TCRdb table keeps only in-frame clones and is missing some. The table shows 70,000 to 95,000 clones, with roughly 87% occurring only once. Material: peripheral blood. The receptors were gathered from a woman older than 75 with active COVID-19.

The chain recombines TRBV6-2 or TRBV6-3 with TRBJ2-3, with TRBD1 matching over 9 bases. V lost 4 bases to trimming and J lost 4 bases; unmatched junction nucleotides: 9. Germline CDR1 is MNHEY and CDR2 is SVGEGT. This CDR3 contains 16 residues. CDR3 bases: TGTGCCAGCAGTTTGCTTGGGACAGGGATTGCAGATACGCAGTATTTT. It codes for CASSLLGTGIADTQYF.

A few counts support this clone. This chain joins TRBV4-2 and TRBJ2-2; the match to TRBD2 covers 10 bases. The germline CDR1 and CDR2 sequences are LGHNA and YNFKEQ. After removal of 5 bases from V and 4 bases from J, the junction contained 19 bases not matched to a gene. The CDR3 is made up of 20 amino acids. The CDR3 DNA sequence: TGTGCCAGCAGCGAACGGGATTCTAGCGGGAGCAGTTCGGTCACCGGGGAGCTGTTTTTT. It codes for CASSERDSSGSSSVTGELFF.

The rearrangement links TRBV20-1 to TRBJ1-5; tentatively, D is TRBD1 (5 bases). Trimming removed 6 bases from V and 7 bases from J, with 10 bases in between. Looked up from germline, CDR1 is DFQATT and CDR2 is SNEGSKA (reference sequence). The CDR3 is made up of 11 amino acids. The CDR3 protein is CSAGAGQPQHF. DNA for the CDR3: TGCAGTGCAGGGGCAGGCCAGCCCCAGCATTTT.

The V gene is TRBV28, the J gene TRBJ2-1, with a possible D match to TRBD2 (5 bases). There are 15 residues in the CDR3. V lost 7 bases and J lost 15, with 28 bases in between. Germline assignment: CDR1 MDHEN and CDR2 SYDVKM. The CDR3 is CASTRTPRELEPGFF. Written as DNA, the CDR3 is TGTGCCAGCACCCGTACCCCGAGGGAGCTGGAGCCAGGGTTCTTC.

The rearrangement joins TRBV6-6 to TRBJ2-5, with 8 positions matching TRBD1. With 2 bases clipped from V and 5 bases from J, the junction kept 7 bases outside the gene matches. The germline gives CDR1 MNHNY, CDR2 SVGAGI (reference sequence). This CDR3 comprises 15 residues. The CDR3: CASSYRQGAWETQYF. The CDR3 region has the DNA TGTGCCAGCAGTTACCGGCAGGGGGCGTGGGAGACCCAGTACTTC.

The chain recombines TRBV19 with TRBJ2-6, with 12 bases matching TRBD2. V lost 5 bases and J lost 4; bases outside the gene matches: 6. This CDR3 is 17 amino acids long. The germline V gene encodes CDR1 LNHDA and CDR2 SQIVND (reference sequence). The CDR3 sequence is CASSQTGLAGGANVLTF. The CDR3 DNA follows: TGTGCCAGTAGTCAAACCGGACTAGCGGGAGGGGCCAACGTCCTGACTTTC. The full variable domain, completed using reference TRBV19 and TRBJ2-6, is DGGITQSPKYLFRKEGQNVTLSCEQNLNHDAMYWYRQDPGQGLRLIYYSQIVNDFQKGDIAEGYSVSREKKESFPLTVTSAQKNPTAFYLCASSQTGLAGGANVLTFGAGSRLTVL.

This sequence joins TRBV28 and TRBJ2-5, with 13 bases matching TRBD2. V dropped 6 bases and J dropped 1; count of bases not matched to a gene: 8. The CDR3 consists of 17 residues. CDR1 and CDR2 from the germline V gene are MDHEN and SYDVKM. The CDR3 here is CASSRPTSGRAQETQYF. DNA of the CDR3: TGTGCCAGCAGCCGACCCACTAGCGGGAGGGCCCAAGAGACCCAGTACTTC.

This clone was seen a few times. The chain links TRBV5-1 to TRBJ1-2; perhaps TRBD1 as D (6 bases). The CDR3 loop spans 15 amino acids. Germline assignment: CDR1 SGHRS and CDR2 YFSETQ. V was shortened by 5 bases and J by 4 bases, with 18 bases between the two germline ends. The CDR3 DNA sequence: TGCGCCAGCAGAAGAACAGGGAGAGAGGCCTATGGCTACACCTTC. Encoded protein: CASRRTGREAYGYTF.

The rearrangement links TRBV27 to TRBJ2-5, with 7 bases aligning to TRBD1. Germline loops: CDR1 MNHEY, CDR2 SMNVEV (reference sequence). The CDR3 sequence is 13 residues long. V trimming: 6 bases; J trimming: 5 bases; junction bases outside the gene matches: 6. Here the CDR3 DNA reads TGTGCCAGCAGACCCCAGGGGGTGGAGACCCAGTACTTC. Amino acids: CASRPQGVETQYF.

This rearrangement joins TRBV9 to TRBJ2-7; D call uncertain. Trimming pared 1 base from V and 3 bases from J, leaving 14 bases between. Germline V gene sequence: CDR1 SGDLS, CDR2 YYNGEE. The CDR3 is 15 amino acids. Here the CDR3 reads CASSVSEGAFYEQYF. The DNA for the CDR3 is TGTGCCAGCAGCGTAAGCGAAGGCGCCTTCTACGAGCAGTACTTC.

CDR3 in DNA: TGTGCCAGCAGCTCTCAGGGGGCTGGCGAGCAGTACTTC. It is translated as CASSSQGAGEQYF. The gene calls are TRBV2 and TRBJ2-7; 8 nucleotides line up with TRBD1. CDR3 length: 13 amino acids. After removal of 6 bases from V and 6 bases from J, the junction contained 7 bases not matched to a gene. The germline V gene encodes CDR1 SNHLY and CDR2 FYNNEI. Full variable domain (remainder filled in from reference TRBV2 and TRBJ2-7): EPEVTQTPSHQVTQMGQEVILRCVPISNHLYFYWYRQILGQKVEFLVSFYNNEISEKSEIFDDQFSVERPDGSNFTLKIRSTKLEDSAMYFCASSSQGAGEQYFGPGTRLTVT.

This rearrangement joins TRBV7-2 to TRBJ2-1; D might be TRBD2 (5 bases). V was trimmed by 6 bases and J by 16 bases, leaving 22 bases between them. The CDR3 extends over 13 amino acids. Per the germline V gene, CDR1 is SGHTA and CDR2 is FQGNSA. CDR3: CASSSRNGGPHFF. CDR3 DNA sequence: TGTGCCAGCAGTTCCCGGAATGGCGGGCCTCATTTCTTC.

This chain links TRBV6-2 or TRBV6-3 with TRBJ1-5; 10 nucleotides align to TRBD1. Per the germline V gene, CDR1 is MNHEY and CDR2 is SVGEGT. This CDR3 has 21 amino acids. J was trimmed by 1 base and V by 0 bases; bases with no gene match: 15. The chain's CDR3 is CASSYSFLRDRGGISNQPQHF. CDR3 DNA sequence: TGTGCCAGCAGTTACTCCTTTCTCCGGGACAGGGGCGGAATCAGCAATCAGCCCCAGCATTTT.

The chain recombines TRBV12-5 with TRBJ2-5; TRBD1 matches 11 bases. This CDR3 region has 16 residues. V trimming: 5 bases; J trimming: 2 bases; junction bases outside the gene matches: 7. Germline values: CDR1 LGHNT, CDR2 FRNRAP. In nucleotides, the CDR3 is TGTGCTAGTGGTAGGGGGACAGGGGGACTTCAAGAGACCCAGTACTTC. Its protein product is CASGRGTGGLQETQYF.

The chain combines TRBV7-3 with TRBJ2-2; D is uncertain. This CDR3 has 14 residues. Germline CDR1 is SGHTA and CDR2 is FQGTGA. Trimming stripped 3 bases from V and 1 base from J, with 6 bases between. The CDR3 region has the DNA TGTGCCAGCAGCTTTACAGTGAACACCGGGGAGCTGTTTTTT. It encodes CASSFTVNTGELFF.

The chain employs TRBV20-1 and TRBJ2-1; D is perhaps TRBD2 (6 bases). The germline gives CDR1 DFQATT, CDR2 SNEGSKA (reference sequence). CDR3 length equals 15 residues. V lost 3 bases and J 1 base, leaving 13 bases between the germline ends. The CDR3 sequence: CSASPSAGSYNEQFF. The CDR3 DNA is TGCAGTGCTAGTCCTAGCGCGGGTTCCTACAATGAGCAGTTCTTC.

CDR3 sequence reads: CASSVEAGGSYNEQFF. For the CDR3, the DNA is TGTGCCAGCAGCGTAGAAGCGGGAGGGTCCTACAATGAGCAGTTCTTC. The V gene is TRBV9, the J gene TRBJ2-1; 10 bases align to TRBD2. Germline-derived CDR1 and CDR2 are SGDLS and YYNGEE. With V trimmed by 0 bases and J by 1 base, 1 base remained unmatched. The CDR3 consists of 16 residues.

The chain is built from TRBV10-3 and TRBJ2-3, with 14 bases that match TRBD2. Trimming at V came to 6 bases and at J to 5 bases, leaving 4 bases not matched to a gene. The germline gives CDR1 ENHRY, CDR2 SYGVKD. The CDR3 loop spans 15 amino acids. The CDR3 DNA reads as TGTGCCATCAGCACCGGGACTAGCGGGAGAGATACGCAGTATTTT. As protein: CAISTGTSGRDTQYF.

This clone occurred once. The chain links TRBV6-5 to TRBJ2-2; the match to TRBD2 covers 9 bases. Germline V gene sequence: CDR1 MNHEY, CDR2 SVGAGI. There are 15 residues in the CDR3. J was trimmed by 1 base and V by 5 bases; bases with no gene match: 2. CDR3 amino acids: CASSRREGNTGELFF. The CDR3, as DNA: TGTGCCAGCAGTAGGCGGGAGGGGAACACCGGGGAGCTGTTTTTT.

V gene TRBV5-4 combines with J gene TRBJ2-3, with D possibly TRBD1 on 5 matching bases. The germline V and J ends were trimmed by 1 base and 4 bases, with 13 bases remaining between them. CDR3 length: 15 amino acids. Looked up from germline, CDR1 is SGHNT and CDR2 is YYREEE (reference sequence). The CDR3 here is CASSLPGSGADTQYF. Here the CDR3 DNA reads TGTGCCAGCAGCTTGCCAGGGTCTGGTGCAGATACGCAGTATTTT.

The V and J genes are TRBV7-2 and TRBJ2-7, with TRBD1 matching over 7 bases. This CDR3 has 14 amino acids. V shed 5 bases and J 2 bases; nucleotides not matched to a gene: 6. CDR1 and CDR2 from the germline V gene are SGHTA and FQGNSA. CDR3 loop: CASSRGQEPYEQYF. CDR3 DNA: TGTGCCAGCAGCCGTGGACAGGAGCCCTACGAGCAGTACTTC.

The CDR3 DNA follows: TGTGCCAGCAGGACGGACAGGGCGAACACTGAAGCTTTCTTT. The encoded protein is CASRTDRANTEAFF. The V gene is TRBV2, the J gene TRBJ1-1; 8 bases are a match to TRBD1. Germline CDR1 reads SNHLY; CDR2 reads FYNNEI. The CDR3 sequence is 14 residues long. The V gene end was trimmed by 6 bases and the J gene end by 1 base; junction bases not matched to a gene: 4.

The chain couples TRBV7-3 to TRBJ2-1, with 14 nucleotides matching TRBD2. Losses at the gene ends were 1 base for V and 7 bases for J; bases not matched to a gene: 12. The CDR3 is 19 residues long. Germline lookup yields CDR1 SGHTA and CDR2 FQGTGA. The DNA for the CDR3 is TGTGCCAGCAGCTTAAAGGGACTAGCGGGAGATTGGAGGTGGAATGAGCAGTTCTTC. Its translation: CASSLKGLAGDWRWNEQFF.

The J gene is TRBJ2-1, the V gene TRBV6-2 or TRBV6-3, with 9 bases aligning to TRBD2. CDR3 length equals 15 residues. The V gene end was trimmed by 2 bases and the J gene end by 8 bases; junction bases not matched to a gene: 7. Per germline, CDR1 MNHEY and CDR2 SVGEGT. The CDR3 bases are TGTGCCAGCAGTTACCGTAGCGGGAGTTTGGATGAGCAGTTCTTC. Its translation is CASSYRSGSLDEQFF.

The rearrangement joins TRBV7-2 to TRBJ2-7; D gene uncertain. The CDR3 is 13 amino acids. Germline lookup yields CDR1 SGHTA and CDR2 FQGNSA. V lost 2 bases to trimming and J lost 2 bases, with 7 bases between them. In DNA, the CDR3 is TGTGCCAGCAGCTTACTGAGCGCCTACGAGCAGTACTTC. It is translated as CASSLLSAYEQYF.

The chain couples TRBV3-1 (or the pseudogene TRBV3-2) to TRBJ2-6; D call uncertain. This CDR3 has 14 amino acids. Germline V gene data show CDR1 as LGHDT and CDR2 as YNNKEL (reference sequence). Trimming removed 4 bases at V and 0 bases at J, with 4 bases between. For the CDR3, the DNA is TGTGCCAGCAGCCGCGGCTCTGGGGCCAACGTCCTGACTTTC. Translated, it gives CASSRGSGANVLTF.

The V and J genes are TRBV9 and TRBJ2-6; 12 bases agree with TRBD2. Germline V gives CDR1 SGDLS, CDR2 YYNGEE. Losses at the gene ends were 4 bases for V and 12 bases for J; bases not matched to a gene: 8. The CDR3 spans 15 residues. Here the CDR3 DNA reads TGTGCCAGCAGCCCCAGGACTAGCGGGAAGGGCGTCCTGACTTTC. Translation: CASSPRTSGKGVLTF.

The chain employs TRBV28 and TRBJ2-7; the match to TRBD2 covers 9 bases. Germline V lookup: CDR1 MDHEN, CDR2 SYDVKM. CDR3 size: 13 residues. The ends lost 8 bases at V and 3 bases at J; junction bases unmatched: 5. The CDR3 coding sequence is TGTGCCAGCCAGAGCGGGAGGTTCTACGAGCAGTACTTC. This encodes CASQSGRFYEQYF.

The chain has TRBV4-2 and TRBJ2-5; 7 bases map to TRBD2. Germline V CDR1 and CDR2: LGHNA, YNFKEQ. The CDR3 length is 18 residues. V shed 0 bases, J shed 4 bases, and the junction held 14 bases outside the gene matches. The CDR3 sequence: CASSQEFGSGGGGETQYF. CDR3 DNA: TGTGCCAGCAGCCAAGAATTCGGGTCGGGAGGAGGAGGAGAGACCCAGTACTTC.

The chain combines TRBV11-3 with TRBJ2-1; TRBD2 matches at 9 bases. Germline trimming cut 5 bases from V and 8 bases from J; bases unmatched to any gene: 10. Germline CDR1 reads SGHNT; CDR2 reads YENEEA. The CDR3 has 15 amino acids. The CDR3, as DNA: TGTGCCAGCAGCCTGGGACTAGCCCGTTTCGATGAGCAGTTCTTC. As protein: CASSLGLARFDEQFF.

The rearrangement uses TRBV20-1 and TRBJ1-6; D call uncertain. Germline values: CDR1 DFQATT, CDR2 SNEGSKA (reference sequence). V was trimmed by 3 bases and J by 3 bases, leaving 9 bases between them. The CDR3 spans 14 residues. DNA of the CDR3: TGCAGTGCTAGTGAGCGCTTCTATAATTCACCCCTCCACTTT. Protein product: CSASERFYNSPLHF.

The rearrangement links TRBV19 to TRBJ2-1, with 8 positions matching TRBD2. Per the germline V gene, CDR1 is LNHDA and CDR2 is SQIVND (reference sequence). The CDR3 is made up of 15 amino acids. V lost 4 bases to trimming and J lost 3 bases; unmatched junction nucleotides: 5. The CDR3 sequence is CASSRGAGGYNEQFF. The DNA of the CDR3 is TGTGCCAGTAGTAGAGGGGCGGGGGGCTACAATGAGCAGTTCTTC.